This TCR beta chain was recovered during a study of T cells in localized non-small cell lung cancer. V lost 5 bases and J lost 0; bases outside the gene matches: 2. Germline V CDR1 and CDR2: SGDLS, YYNGEE. The CDR3 spans 15 residues. Regarding this clone: Its antigen is still unknown.

General study points: Tumor trailed uninvolved adjacent lung in T cell clonality, which peaked there. A median of around 60 clones ranked among the top 100 in tumor appeared in adjacent lung.

The repertoire was sequenced with immunoSEQ multiplex PCR; TCRdb's copy has only in-frame clones and lacks some. The sample has about 23,000 clones; roughly 89% are singletons. The sequencing here drew on peripheral blood, taken before any cancer treatment. The sequence derives from a male donor aged 60 or over with stage I lung adenocarcinoma. This chain joins TRBV9 and TRBJ2-5; 12 nucleotides agree with TRBD2. Here the CDR3 reads CASSSSGRDQETQYF. The CDR3 region has the DNA TGTGCCAGCAGTTCTAGCGGGAGGGACCAAGAGACCCAGTACTTC. The complete variable domain, with remaining parts taken from reference TRBV9 and TRBJ2-5, reads DSGVTQTPKHLITATGQRVTLRCSPRSGDLSVYWYQQSLDQGLQFLIQYYNGEERAKGNILERFSAQQFPDLHSELNLSSLELGDSALYFCASSSSGRDQETQYFGPGTRLLVL.